This T cell receptor beta chain was recorded in a study of tumor-infiltrating lymphocytes in localized non-small cell lung cancer listed by TCRdb under 2021. Notes on the research overall: Patients whose samples were collected after neoadjuvant chemotherapy, as well as both smokers and never-smokers and several histologies, were included in the cohort. In total, the ICON cohort was made up of over a hundred surgical patients who had localized non-small cell lung cancer and whose tumors were resected. A total of 55 or so patients were included in the paired tumor versus uninvolved lung comparison of immunoSEQ T-cell fraction. TCR sequencing was one of several integrated assays, alongside flow cytometry, multiplex immunofluorescence, RNA-seq, exome sequencing and proteomics, applied to the same patients. Each patient contributed resected tumor tissue and uninvolved lung tissue from the same patient, described as non-adjacent to the tumor. Results the study describes overall, beyond this receptor: No difference in TCR-derived T-cell fraction was observed between the flow cytometry-defined immunotypes IM1 (good prognosis) and IM2 (poor prognosis). Because different assays used different pieces of the same tissue, intratumor heterogeneity could not be separated from technical variation. Higher T cell infiltration in tumors than in uninvolved lung tissue was supported by TCRbeta sequencing, consistent with immunofluorescence CD3 counts. Recurrence-free survival showed no association with tumor T-cell fraction measured by TCR sequencing (p = 0.61). Assay coverage varied across patients depending on available tissue quantity, so only a subset of the cohort had TCR sequencing.

TCR sequencing with the immunoSEQ assay provided the T-cell fraction in tumor and uninvolved lung tissue. The authors' pipeline ran thus. For survival analysis, patients were split into high (upper tertile) and low (lower two tertiles) T-cell fraction groups and compared by log-rank test. A signed-rank test was used to check for differences in T-cell fraction between paired tumor and uninvolved lung. TCRdb obtained this table from immuneACCESS and retained in-frame rearrangements with V and J assigned. These tables miss some clones; where compared with another copy, unresolved V genes account for less than half of the shortfall, and the remainder is unexplained. V and J calls and clone size are given by that table; D and trimming were obtained from the DNA. The table for this sample lists around 16,000 clones; roughly 69% of them were counted only once. The ten largest clones add up to 6.5% of the sample.

Enrollment in ICON was initiated in the first half of 2016, and the last patient was enrolled in 2018. In a subcohort of approximately 76 patients, fresh tumor and matched uninvolved tissue were collected for in-depth immune analyses, with TCR sequencing among those analyses. No cell sorting was done, and TCR sequencing was instead run on DNA isolated from bulk tissue. Turning to this clone: Its antigen target is currently unknown. Base quality data are lacking; no much larger clone is found one base away.

According to the germline V gene (reference sequence), CDR1 reads SEHNR and CDR2 reads FQNEAQ. Reading from cysteine to phenylalanine, the CDR3 counts 12 amino acids. Only the CDR3 part of the read is kept: 36 bases, read in frame from the first base. The trim is 10 bases for V and 2 bases for J, with a gap of 8 bases between the germline ends. The specimen was lung tumor tissue. The TCR comes from a human donor with non-small cell lung cancer. The V and J segments used are TRBV7-9 and TRBJ2-2, with no D gene named confidently. At the DNA level, the sequence is TGTGCCAAACAGTCAAACACCGGGGAGCTGTTTTTT. Its coded protein is CAKQSNTGELFF.